This passage covers 2 T cell receptor beta chains from one sample sequenced in a study of neoadjuvant anti-PD-1 for oral cavity cancer. Only in-frame clones appear in the TCRdb table, and some are missing; sequencing was by immunoSEQ multiplex PCR. The sample records roughly 24,000 clones, about 25% being singletons. Specified time point: after neoadjuvant nivolumab, at surgical resection. Source: tumor tissue, taken after nivolumab (anti-PD-1) treatment. Receptors originate from a person between 35 and 79 years old with oral cavity squamous cell carcinoma.

The V call is TRBV27, the J call TRBJ2-7; 7 bases align to TRBD2. Unmatched junction bases numbered 4, after V lost 6 bases and J lost 2 bases. In germline, CDR1 is MNHEY, CDR2 SMNVEV (reference sequence). The CDR3 has 13 residues. The CDR3 loop reads CASRRDYAYEQYF. CDR3 in DNA: TGTGCCAGCAGACGGGACTATGCCTACGAGCAGTACTTC.

The chain couples TRBV6-1 to TRBJ2-7, with 7 bases lining up with TRBD1. Trimming removed 3 bases from V and 9 bases from J; junction bases left unmatched: 11. The CDR3 runs 14 residues. Germline V gene sequence: CDR1 MNHNS, CDR2 SASEGT. CDR3 region: CASSDPVQGKGQYF. The CDR3 bases are TGTGCCAGCAGTGATCCTGTACAGGGGAAGGGGCAGTACTTC.